The present entry profiles one TCR beta chain with its context. Its antigen remains unknown. The same CDR3 also results from other DNA sequences found in this sample. The data were taken from a study of cytomegalovirus exposure and HLA in healthy donors. The primer mix had 60 Vbeta and 13 Jbeta primers. In the study's own analysis: Counted up in a later analysis, unique TCR beta chains came to about 80 million, with around 11 million shared. Assay used: immunoSEQ multiplex PCR; TCRdb lists only in-frame clones, some missing. That table gives V, J and clone size, and the DNA gave D and trimming. The data hold under 200,000 clones, with approximately 72% observed a single time. The ends lost 3 bases at V and 4 bases at J; junction bases unmatched: 11. This CDR3 has 17 residues. Germline lookup yields CDR1 MGHRA and CDR2 YSYEKL. Study-level points and caveats: The authors listed approximately 150 TCR beta chains as cytomegalovirus-associated.

The chain recombines TRBV4-1 with TRBJ1-4, with 7 bases lining up with TRBD1. Sequenced: PBMCs. The TCR comes from a man aged 50-60 years in good health and CMV-seronegative. CDR3 DNA: TGCGCCAGCAGCCAGGCAGGAGGGGGCTGGGATAATGAAAAACTGTTTTTT. Translation gives CASSQAGGGWDNEKLFF.